The T cell receptor (beta chain) described here comes from a study of blood T cells in healthy people across ages. A second PCR of about 7 to 12 cycles used a sample-barcoded 5' primer and a J-beta primer mix. TCRdb itself ran the 5' RACE reads through MiXCR, one entry per CDR3 protein. Among around 940,000 distinct CDR3 sequences listed, roughly 51% were seen once. This CDR3 spans 14 amino acids. The donors, aged about 6 to 95, were healthy Caucasians from Russia. Many counts were recorded for this clonotype. The TCR was taken from an older woman in good health. The sample comprised blood. The J gene is TRBJ2-3, the V gene TRBV21-1. TRBV21-1 is shown as a pseudogene. The CDR3 protein is CASSKNEDADTQYF. The CDR3 DNA follows: TGTGCCAGCAGCAAGAACGAGGACGCAGATACGCAGTATTTT.